The source of this T cell receptor (beta chain) is a study of blood T cell repertoires in COVID-19. Looking at the study overall: PBMCs, B-cell-depleted T cells, or T cells provided the cDNA or gDNA that made up the material.

CDR3 length: 16 residues. Germline-derived CDR1 and CDR2 are SGHRS and YFSETQ. V was cut by 3 bases and J by 6 bases, with 22 bases left in between. Original methodology: Amplifying reference gene primers gave estimates of nucleated cell counts. TCRdb's table, derived via immunoSEQ multiplex PCR, lists solely in-frame clones and lacks some. V and J calls and clone size are copied from that table; D and trimming were computed from the DNA. The table has some 250,000 clones, 89% seen once. The study recruited people aged about 18 to 89 years across roughly 25 US areas. Participants' reported clinical history set cohort assignment.

V is TRBV5-1 and J is TRBJ2-7; tentatively, D is TRBD2 (5 bases). The origin of this receptor is a woman in her 30s with acute COVID-19. Sequenced material: PBMCs or T cells enriched from blood (not recorded which). The CDR3 here is CASSSTWIGSRSEQYF. The CDR3 DNA reads TGCGCCAGCAGCTCCACGTGGATAGGGAGTCGTAGCGAGCAGTACTTC.